Shown below are 8 T cell receptor beta chains from a single sample sequenced in a study of T cell repertoires in cytomegalovirus infection. TCRdb reprocessed the reads with MiXCR, giving one entry per CDR3 protein. The sample lists about 490,000 distinct CDR3 sequences, around a quarter occurring once. The sample comprised PBMCs. These receptors all come from a human donor in good health (CMV status not recorded). Some clones in this sample may be carry-over from other donors' samples.

The sample holds one count of this clonotype. This sequence joins TRBV12-5 and TRBJ2-5; 11 nucleotides agree with TRBD2. Germline CDR1 LGHNT, CDR2 FRNRAP. The CDR3 consists of 17 residues. The trim removed 0 bases at V and 2 bases at J, leaving 5 bases unmatched. This CDR3 is CASGLVLGTSGQETQYF. CDR3 in DNA: TGTGCTAGTGGTTTGGTACTTGGGACTAGCGGTCAAGAGACCCAGTACTTC. Drawing the rest from reference TRBV12-5 and TRBJ2-5, the complete variable domain is DARVTQTPRHKVTEMGQEVTMRCQPILGHNTVFWYRQTMMQGLELLAYFRNRAPLDDSGMPKDRFSAEMPDATLATLKIQPSEPRDSAVYFCASGLVLGTSGQETQYFGPGTRLLVL.

The V call is TRBV6-5, the J call TRBJ1-6; 7 positions agree with TRBD1. The CDR3 has 14 residues. The germline V gene encodes CDR1 MNHEY and CDR2 SVGAGI. J gave up 7 bases and V 6 bases, and 6 bases lay outside the gene matches. CDR3 nucleotide sequence: TGTGCCAGCAGCGGGACAGAGAGGAATTCACCCCTCCACTTT. The encoded protein is CASSGTERNSPLHF.

This clonotype was seen only a few times. The chain joins TRBV7-8 to TRBJ2-1, with TRBD1 matching 9 bases. CDR1 is SGHVS and CDR2 is FQNEAQ in the germline V gene. J lost 3 bases, V lost 5 bases, and 17 bases had no gene match. This CDR3 is built from 19 residues. In DNA, the CDR3 is TGTGCCAGCAGCCAACCTGGGACAGGGTTCTCCCAAAGCTACAATGAGCAGTTCTTC. Its protein is CASSQPGTGFSQSYNEQFF.

The chain carries TRBV5-1 and TRBJ2-3; no definite D call. This CDR3 has 14 residues. Trimming took 7 bases from V and 0 from J, leaving 12 bases between them. Germline lookup yields CDR1 SGHRS and CDR2 YFSETQ. CDR3 nucleotides: TGCGCCAGCTTGAGAGAGACTAGCACAGATACGCAGTATTTT. It specifies CASLRETSTDTQYF. The whole variable domain, remainder taken from reference TRBV5-1 and TRBJ2-3, is KAGVTQTPRYLIKTRGQQVTLSCSPISGHRSVSWYQQTPGQGLQFLFEYFSETQRNKGNFPGRFSGRQFSNSRSEMNVSTLELGDSALYLCASLRETSTDTQYFGPGTRLTVL.

This chain connects TRBV19 to TRBJ2-1; 9 bases map to TRBD2. Germline CDR1 is LNHDA and CDR2 is SQIVND (reference sequence). V shed 6 bases, J shed 2 bases, and the junction held 5 bases outside the gene matches. The CDR3 contains 15 residues. The CDR3 sequence is CASREWTSAYNEQFF. The CDR3 region has the DNA TGTGCCAGTAGGGAGTGGACTAGCGCCTACAATGAGCAGTTCTTC.

This chain joins TRBV7-9 and TRBJ1-3; D perhaps matches TRBD1 (5 bases). The CDR3 totals 17 residues. The ends were cut back, 5 bases at V and 2 bases at J, with 19 bases in the middle. CDR1 is SEHNR, CDR2 FQNEAQ, per germline (reference sequence). The CDR3 DNA sequence: TGTGCCAGCAGCCCATGGCAGGGAAGCCTCGCTGGAAACACCATATATTTT. Its protein product is CASSPWQGSLAGNTIYF.

This clonotype was detected ten times or more. The rearrangement joins TRBV4-1 to TRBJ1-6; 7 nucleotides align to TRBD1. Germline V CDR1 and CDR2: MGHRA, YSYEKL. The J segment lost 5 bases and the V segment lost 4 bases, leaving 5 bases of the junction unmatched. The CDR3 is 15 residues long. For the CDR3, the DNA is TGCGCCAGCAGCCTCGGGACAGCCAATAATTCACCCCTCCACTTT. Translation: CASSLGTANNSPLHF.

In this sample, this clonotype turned up many times. The V and J genes are TRBV12-3 or TRBV12-4 and TRBJ1-3; 8 bases map to TRBD1. The trim removed 11 bases at V and 0 bases at J, leaving 6 bases unmatched. This CDR3 region has 14 residues. The CDR3, as DNA: TGTGCCGGCGGGGACAGGACCTCTGGAAACACCATATATTTT. This encodes CAGGDRTSGNTIYF.